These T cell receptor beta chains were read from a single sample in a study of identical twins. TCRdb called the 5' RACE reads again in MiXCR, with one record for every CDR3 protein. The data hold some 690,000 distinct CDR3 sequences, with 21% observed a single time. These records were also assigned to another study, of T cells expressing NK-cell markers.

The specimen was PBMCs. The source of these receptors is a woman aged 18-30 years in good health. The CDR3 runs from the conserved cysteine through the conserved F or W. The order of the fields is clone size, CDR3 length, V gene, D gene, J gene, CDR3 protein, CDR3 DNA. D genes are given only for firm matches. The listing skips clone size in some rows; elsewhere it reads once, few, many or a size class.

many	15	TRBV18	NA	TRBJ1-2	CASSPVRDVDYGYTF	TGTGCCAGCTCACCAGTCAGGGACGTCGACTATGGCTACACCTTC
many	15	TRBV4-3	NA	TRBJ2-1	CASSQEAGRVGEQFF	TGCGCCAGCAGCCAAGAAGCAGGGAGAGTTGGTGAGCAGTTCTTC
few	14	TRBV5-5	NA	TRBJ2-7	CASSFYAGSHEQYF	TGTGCCAGCAGCTTCTACGCGGGGTCCCACGAGCAGTACTTC
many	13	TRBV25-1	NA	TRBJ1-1	CASSAYRVAEAFF	TGTGCCAGCAGTGCCTACAGGGTCGCTGAAGCTTTCTTT
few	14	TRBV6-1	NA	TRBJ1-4	CATSPGITNEKLFF	TGTGCCACCTCTCCGGGCATTACTAATGAAAAACTGTTTTTT
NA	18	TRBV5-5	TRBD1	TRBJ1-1	CASTTWDRGFRTNTEAFF	TGTGCCAGCACCACCTGGGACAGAGGGTTCCGAACGAACACTGAAGCTTTCTTT
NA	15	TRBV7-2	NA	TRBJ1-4	CASSLVGLANEKLFF	TGTGCCAGCAGCTTGGTTGGGTTGGCTAATGAAAAACTGTTTTTT
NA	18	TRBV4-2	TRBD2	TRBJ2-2	CASSPYSGASSNTGELFF	TGTGCCAGCAGCCCTTATAGCGGGGCGTCATCGAACACCGGGGAGCTGTTTTTT
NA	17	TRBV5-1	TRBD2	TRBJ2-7	CASSLAGFAGERGEQYF	TGCGCCAGCAGCTTGGCCGGTTTCGCGGGAGAGCGGGGCGAGCAGTACTTC
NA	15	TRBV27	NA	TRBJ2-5	CASSLGIWAQETQYF	TGTGCCAGCAGTTTAGGAATTTGGGCCCAAGAGACCCAGTACTTC
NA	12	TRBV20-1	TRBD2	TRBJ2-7	CSALGTNYEQYF	TGCAGTGCCCTTGGGACTAACTACGAGCAGTACTTC
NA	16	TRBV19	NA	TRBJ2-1	CASSMGTSLIFNEQFF	TGTGCCAGTAGTATGGGCACATCCCTCATCTTCAATGAGCAGTTCTTC
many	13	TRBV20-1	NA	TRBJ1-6	CSARNPLGSPLHF	TGCAGTGCTAGGAACCCATTAGGTTCACCCCTCCACTTT
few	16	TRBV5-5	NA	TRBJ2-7	CASSLVWTDRPYEQYF	TGTGCCAGCAGCTTGGTCTGGACAGACCGCCCCTACGAGCAGTACTTC
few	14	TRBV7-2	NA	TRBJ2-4	CASSFVQFGHIQYF	TGTGCCAGCAGCTTCGTCCAGTTTGGGCACATTCAGTACTTC
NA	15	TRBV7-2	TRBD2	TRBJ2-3	CASSRQRGGTDTQYF	TGTGCCAGCAGTCGACAGCGGGGGGGCACAGATACGCAGTATTTT
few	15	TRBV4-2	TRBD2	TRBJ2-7	CASSQEAGGINEQYF	TGTGCCAGCAGCCAAGAGGCGGGGGGGATTAACGAGCAGTACTTC
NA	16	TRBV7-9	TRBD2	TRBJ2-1	CASLGVRSGVYNEQFF	TGTGCCAGCCTGGGCGTGAGGAGCGGGGTCTACAATGAGCAGTTCTTC
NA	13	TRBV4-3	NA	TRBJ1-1	CASSQDSQYEAFF	TGCGCCAGCAGCCAAGATTCACAGTACGAAGCTTTCTTT
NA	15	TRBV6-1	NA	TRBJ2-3	CASSEVTFRTDTQYF	TGTGCCAGCAGTGAGGTTACATTTCGGACAGATACGCAGTATTTT
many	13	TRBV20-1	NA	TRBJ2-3	CSANRLVADTQYF	TGCAGTGCTAACCGTCTGGTGGCAGATACGCAGTATTTT
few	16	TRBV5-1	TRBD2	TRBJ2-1	CASSSRAGRVSDEQFF	TGCGCCAGCAGCTCAAGGGCGGGGAGGGTATCGGATGAGCAGTTCTTC
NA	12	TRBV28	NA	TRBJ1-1	CASSFLVAEAFF	TGTGCCAGCAGTTTCCTAGTTGCTGAAGCTTTCTTT
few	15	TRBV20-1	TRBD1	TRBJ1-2	CSAGRQGGGSYGYTF	TGCAGTGCTGGGCGACAGGGTGGGGGAAGCTATGGCTACACCTTC
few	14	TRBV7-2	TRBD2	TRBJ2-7	CASIVTSGRNEQYF	TGTGCCAGCATAGTGACTAGCGGGAGGAACGAGCAGTACTTC
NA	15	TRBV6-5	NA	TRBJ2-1	CASSYLADLYNEQFF	TGTGCCAGCAGTTACCTAGCAGACCTATACAATGAGCAGTTCTTC
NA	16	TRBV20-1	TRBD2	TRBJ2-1	CSARDRVAGTYNEQFF	TGCAGTGCTAGAGATCGGGTAGCGGGAACCTACAATGAGCAGTTCTTC
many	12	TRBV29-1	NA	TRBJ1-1	CSGVVISTEAFF	TGCAGCGGCGTCGTGATTTCCACGGAAGCTTTCTTT
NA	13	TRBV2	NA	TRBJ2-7	CASSGTDDYEQYF	TGTGCCAGCAGCGGGACGGATGACTACGAGCAGTACTTC
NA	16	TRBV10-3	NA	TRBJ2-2	CAISHPRTTNTGELFF	TGTGCCATCAGTCACCCCAGGACTACGAACACCGGGGAGCTGTTTTTT
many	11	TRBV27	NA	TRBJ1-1	CASTYGTEAFF	TGTGCCAGCACCTACGGGACTGAAGCTTTCTTT
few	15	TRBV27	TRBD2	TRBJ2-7	CASSLLAGVLPEQYF	TGTGCCAGCAGTTTACTCGCGGGAGTTCTCCCCGAGCAGTACTTC
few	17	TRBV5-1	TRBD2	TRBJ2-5	CASSLAGTSGAQETQYF	TGCGCCAGCAGCTTGGCGGGGACTAGCGGGGCCCAAGAGACCCAGTACTTC
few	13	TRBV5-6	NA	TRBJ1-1	CASQLGRDAEAFF	TGTGCCAGCCAGCTCGGCAGGGACGCTGAAGCTTTCTTT
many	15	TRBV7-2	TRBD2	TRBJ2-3	CASSLPSGGASTQYF	TGTGCCAGCAGCTTACCTAGCGGGGGGGCCAGTACGCAGTATTTT
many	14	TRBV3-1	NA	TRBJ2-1	CASSLHLGGNEQFF	TGTGCCAGCAGCCTTCATTTAGGGGGAAATGAGCAGTTCTTC
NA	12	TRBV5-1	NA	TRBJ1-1	CASSFPTGEAFF	TGCGCCAGCAGCTTTCCGACGGGTGAAGCTTTCTTT
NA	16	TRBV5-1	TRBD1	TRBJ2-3	CASSLWGTGRADTQYF	TGCGCCAGCAGCTTGTGGGGGACAGGGAGGGCAGATACGCAGTATTTT
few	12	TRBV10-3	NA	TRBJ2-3	CAISPTGGTQYF	TGTGCCATCAGCCCGACCGGCGGTACGCAGTATTTT
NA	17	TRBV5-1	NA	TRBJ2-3	CASSLRAETLLTDTQYF	TGCGCCAGCAGCTTGCGGGCGGAAACCCTCCTCACAGATACGCAGTATTTT
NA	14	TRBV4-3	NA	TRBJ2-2	CASSHQQSTGELFF	TGCGCCAGCAGCCACCAACAGAGCACCGGGGAGCTGTTTTTT
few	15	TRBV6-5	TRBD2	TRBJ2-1	CASSYWSGTSREQFF	TGTGCCAGCAGTTATTGGAGCGGGACCTCCCGTGAGCAGTTCTTC
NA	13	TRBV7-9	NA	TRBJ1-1	CASSPSLGTEAFF	TGTGCCAGCAGCCCGAGCTTGGGCACTGAAGCTTTCTTT
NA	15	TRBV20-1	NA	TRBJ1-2	CSARDSLGYGYGYTF	TGCAGTGCTAGAGATAGCCTAGGGTATGGCTATGGCTACACCTTC
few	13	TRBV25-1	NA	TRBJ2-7	CASSAGNFYEQYF	TGTGCCAGCAGTGCAGGAAACTTCTACGAGCAGTACTTC
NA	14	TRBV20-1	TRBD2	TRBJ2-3	CSVRSGRYGDTQYF	TGCAGTGTCCGTAGCGGGAGATATGGGGATACGCAGTATTTT
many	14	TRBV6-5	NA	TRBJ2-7	CASSYGRPTGEQYF	TGTGCCAGCAGTTACGGCCGACCGACAGGCGAGCAGTACTTC
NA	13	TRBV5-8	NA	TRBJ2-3	CASSRAGEDTQYF	TGTGCCAGCAGCCGGGCCGGTGAGGATACGCAGTATTTT
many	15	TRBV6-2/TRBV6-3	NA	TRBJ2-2	CASTRPGSYTGELFF	TGTGCCAGCACCAGGCCGGGCTCATACACCGGGGAGCTGTTTTTT
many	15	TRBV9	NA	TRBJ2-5	CASSVVGGYAETQYF	TGTGCCAGCAGCGTAGTCGGAGGTTATGCGGAGACCCAGTACTTC
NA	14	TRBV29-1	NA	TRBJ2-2	CSYRARSNTGELFF	TGCAGCTATAGGGCCAGGTCGAACACCGGGGAGCTGTTTTTT
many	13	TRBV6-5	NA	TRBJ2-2	CASSYSWTGELFF	TGTGCCAGCAGTTACTCTTGGACCGGGGAGCTGTTTTTT